This T cell receptor (beta chain) was captured in a study of cytomegalovirus exposure and HLA in healthy donors. J lost 2 bases, V lost 1 base, and 1 base had no gene match. This CDR3 region has 16 residues. Germline CDR1 reads LNHDA; CDR2 reads SQIVND (reference sequence). PCR was performed using 60 Vbeta and 13 Jbeta primers. Profiled with immunoSEQ multiplex PCR; TCRdb holds only in-frame clones, not every one. The sample comprises about 150,000 clones, less than 85% of which are singletons, and about 5.9% rests with the top ten. Study-level findings and limits: Investigators reported under 200 TCR beta chains as tied to cytomegalovirus. Rarity marked most TCR sequences, yet some public TCRs occurred in many donors. From TCR beta sequences, most subjects' HLA-A and HLA-B alleles were reportedly predicted accurately.

Remarks on this clone: Antigen unknown.

V usage is TRBV19 and J usage is TRBJ2-2; 10 bases align to TRBD2. The sample comprised PBMCs. The TCR sequence derives from a man aged 50 or older in good health and CMV-seropositive. In DNA form, the CDR3 reads TGTGCCAGTAGTATAGGGACTAGCGGAAACACCGGGGAGCTGTTTTTT. It specifies CASSIGTSGNTGELFF.